This TCR beta chain was captured in a study of blood T cell repertoires in COVID-19. Study details: Material from acute and convalescent COVID-19 was sourced from the United States, Italy and Spain. Sample material is recorded as cDNA or gDNA derived from T cells, B-cell-depleted T cells, or PBMCs.

The authors' processing: Amplification of reference gene primers provided the estimated nucleated cell counts. Libraries were prepared by immunoSEQ multiplex PCR; TCRdb keeps only in-frame clonotypes and omits some of them. Clonal size and the V and J genes are those of that table, whereas D and trimming came from the DNA. The sample lists roughly 170,000 clones; roughly four fifths were seen once. V was shortened by 4 bases and J by 2 bases, with 6 bases between the two germline ends. CDR3 length equals 12 residues. In germline, CDR1 is GTSNPN, CDR2 SVGIG (reference sequence). The TCR originated in a human donor in a cohort sampled during active COVID-19. V usage is TRBV30 and J usage is TRBJ1-3; D is unclear. Sequenced material: peripheral blood. The CDR3 region is CAWTPAGNTIYF. The CDR3 region has the DNA TGTGCCTGGACTCCTGCTGGAAACACCATATATTTT.